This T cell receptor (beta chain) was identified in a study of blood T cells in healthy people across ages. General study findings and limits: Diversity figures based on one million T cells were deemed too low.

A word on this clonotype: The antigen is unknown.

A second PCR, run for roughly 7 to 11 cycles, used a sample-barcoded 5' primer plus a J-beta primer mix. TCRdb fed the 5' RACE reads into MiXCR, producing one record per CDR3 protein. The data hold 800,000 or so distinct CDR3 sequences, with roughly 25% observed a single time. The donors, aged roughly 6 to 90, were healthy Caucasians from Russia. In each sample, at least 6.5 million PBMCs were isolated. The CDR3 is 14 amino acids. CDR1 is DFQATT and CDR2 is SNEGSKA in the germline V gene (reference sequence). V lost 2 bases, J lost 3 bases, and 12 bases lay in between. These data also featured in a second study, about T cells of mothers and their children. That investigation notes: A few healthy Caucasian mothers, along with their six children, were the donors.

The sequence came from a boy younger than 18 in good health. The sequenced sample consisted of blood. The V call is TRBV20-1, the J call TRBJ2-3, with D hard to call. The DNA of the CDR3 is TGCAGTGCTAGAACCTACGATAGGACAGATACGCAGTATTTT. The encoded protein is CSARTYDRTDTQYF.